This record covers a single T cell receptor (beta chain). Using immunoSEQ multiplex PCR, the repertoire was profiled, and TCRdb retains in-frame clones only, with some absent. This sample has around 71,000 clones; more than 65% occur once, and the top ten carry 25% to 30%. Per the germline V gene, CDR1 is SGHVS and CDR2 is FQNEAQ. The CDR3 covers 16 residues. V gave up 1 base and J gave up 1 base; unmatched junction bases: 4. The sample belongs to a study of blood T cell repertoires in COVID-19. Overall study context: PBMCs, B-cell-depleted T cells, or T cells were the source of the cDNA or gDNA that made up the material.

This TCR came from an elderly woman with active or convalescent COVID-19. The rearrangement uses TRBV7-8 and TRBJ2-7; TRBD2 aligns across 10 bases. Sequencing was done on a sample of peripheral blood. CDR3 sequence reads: CASSLVASGGSYEQYF. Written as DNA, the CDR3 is TGTGCCAGCAGCTTAGTCGCTAGCGGGGGTTCCTACGAGCAGTACTTC.